The present entry profiles one T cell receptor beta chain with its context. What this receptor recognizes is not known. No clone much larger than this one lies a single base away; base qualities are absent. These data belong to a study of shared clonotypes between healthy human individuals (dated by TCRdb to the early 2020s). A note on the overall study: The cohort comprised two women and a few men aged 18 to 49 years. For each donor, CD4 naive and CD4 memory were each given three plates, CD8 naive was given two plates, and CD8 memory was given one plate. The study deeply sequenced blood TCR repertoires of roughly five healthy adults to estimate repertoire size and the extent of clonotype sharing between individuals. Different laboratories and diverse techniques were used to prepare libraries and sequence TCR repertoires, to increase sequencing depth and limit assay-specific biases. Each donor's leukapheresis produced roughly between about 0.9 and 9.5 billion PBMCs. Results and caveats for the whole study, not just this receptor: Approximately 5% of naive CD4, 3.5% of naive CD8, roughly 2.4% of memory CD4, and about 0.4% of memory CD8 clonotypes were shared across a few donors. Pairwise subsampling indicated that sequencing depth was expected to affect the degree of clonotype sharing among donors. The small number of donors limited the genetic and exposure-history diversity represented. Rarefaction of sorted-subset datasets indicated incomplete sequencing despite the large sequencing depth. Compared with non-shared clonotypes, the clonotypes found in all four sorted-subset donors had higher generation probabilities. Estimated clonotype richness was generally larger for naive than for memory subsets. Only blood was sampled, and tissue TCR repertoires likely differ from those in blood.

Reading the germline V gene gives CDR1 SQVTM and CDR2 ANQGSEA. The CDR3 covers 14 residues, taking in both the cysteine and the phenylalanine. The retained sequence is limited to the CDR3, 42 bases, with the frame set at the first base. V sheds 5 bases and J sheds 5 bases, leaving 15 bases between their ends. Using the deep immunoSEQ assay, TCR CDR3 regions were amplified from genomic DNA by multiplex PCR. Extracted genomic DNA from each cell subset was spread evenly across all wells of several immunoSEQ 96-well plates, with each plate serving as a replicate. For sorted subsets, each replicate PCR was loaded with about 0.2 ug genomic DNA, equivalent to 25,000 to 35,000 T cell genomes. The purified libraries were quantified using a Qubit 3.0 fluorometer, sized with a Bioanalyzer 2100, and then quantified again using the KAPA Library Quantification kit. A separate single-read 150-cycle Illumina NextSeq 550 flow cell was used to sequence each immunoSEQ 96-well plate. In the paper's pipeline: Because the immunoSEQ output included only junctional sequences and no quality scores, the filtering could not be the same as the filtering used for full-length reads. Sequences were annotated with PyIR, a Python wrapper for IgBLAST v1.9, using IMGT germline references to assign V/J genes and CDR3. Reads with weak V/J assignments (E-value above 1e-6), missing CDR3, stop codons, out-of-frame junctions, or ambiguous translated residues were removed. V3J clonotypes were defined by identical inferred V gene, J gene, and CDR3 amino acid sequence. Percentage overlap between repertoires was computed as shared unique clonotypes divided by the size of the smaller repertoire. Richness of each repertoire was evaluated using RTK rarefaction, the Chao1 estimator, and Recon v2.1 estimates of unobserved clonotypes. For all TCRbeta clonotypes obtained by the gDNA method from a few donors, generation probabilities were computed with OLGA. In TCRdb, the immuneACCESS table is reduced to in-frame sequences with V and J assigned. These tables do not hold every clone; where another copy was compared, an unresolved V gene accounts for under half, and the others remain unexplained. Clonal size and the V and J genes are those of that table, whereas D and trimming came from the DNA. This sample is represented by around 2,000,000 clones; under 95% of them were singletons. The ten largest clones capture under 2% of the sample.

For the CD8 naive samples, CD45RO-negative cells were positively selected for CCR7, yielding a CD45RA+CCR7+ population from which TemRA cells were excluded. The donors were healthy, HIV-negative adults who had no recently reported acute infections or vaccinations. Only Caucasian adults living in Nashville, Tennessee, USA were represented among the donors. Blood was collected by leukapheresis, and PBMCs were isolated by Ficoll-Histopaque density gradient centrifugation and then cryopreserved in liquid nitrogen vapor phase. Analytical flow cytometry was used to check the purity and quantity of every magnetically sorted T cell population. Genomic DNA was isolated from every sorted fraction and measured by UV absorbance on a Nanodrop 2000c.

The receptor was isolated from a man in his late teens or twenties in good health. Some clones in this sample may be carry-over from other donors' samples. Sample: naive CD8+ T cells from PBMCs. What the cell subset or site label conveys for this sample: CD45RA+CCR7+. The chain is encoded by TRBV29-1 joined to TRBJ2-2; tentative D gene TRBD2, with 6 bases matching. The DNA sequence reads TGCAGCGTTAGTGTGTCCGGAGGGACCGGGGAGCTGTTTTTT. The translation is CSVSVSGGTGELFF.